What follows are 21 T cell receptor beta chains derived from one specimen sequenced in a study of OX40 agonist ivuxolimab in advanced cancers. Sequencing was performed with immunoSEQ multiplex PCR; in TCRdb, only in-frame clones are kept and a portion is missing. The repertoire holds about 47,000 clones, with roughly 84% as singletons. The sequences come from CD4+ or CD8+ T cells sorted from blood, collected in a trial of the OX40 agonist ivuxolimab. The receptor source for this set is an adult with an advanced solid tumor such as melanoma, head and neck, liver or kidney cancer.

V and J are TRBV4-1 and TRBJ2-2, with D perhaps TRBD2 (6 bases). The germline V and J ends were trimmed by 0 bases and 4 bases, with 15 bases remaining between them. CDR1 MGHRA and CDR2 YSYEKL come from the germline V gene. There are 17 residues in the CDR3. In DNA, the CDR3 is TGCGCCAGCAGCCAAGATCTAGGAGGGCCGAGCACCGGGGAGCTGTTTTTT. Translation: CASSQDLGGPSTGELFF.

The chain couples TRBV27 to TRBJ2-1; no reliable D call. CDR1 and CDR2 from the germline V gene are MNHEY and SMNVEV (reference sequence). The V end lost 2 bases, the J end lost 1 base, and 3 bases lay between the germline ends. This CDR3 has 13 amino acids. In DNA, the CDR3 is TGTGCCAGCAGTTTAGGTTCCTACAATGAGCAGTTCTTC. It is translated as CASSLGSYNEQFF.

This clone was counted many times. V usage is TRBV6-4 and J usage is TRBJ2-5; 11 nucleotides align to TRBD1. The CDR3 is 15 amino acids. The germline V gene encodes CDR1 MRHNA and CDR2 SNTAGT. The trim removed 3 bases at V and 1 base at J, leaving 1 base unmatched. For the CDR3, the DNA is TGTGCCAGCAGTGAAGGGACAGGGGGCCAAGAGACCCAGTACTTC. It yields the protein CASSEGTGGQETQYF.

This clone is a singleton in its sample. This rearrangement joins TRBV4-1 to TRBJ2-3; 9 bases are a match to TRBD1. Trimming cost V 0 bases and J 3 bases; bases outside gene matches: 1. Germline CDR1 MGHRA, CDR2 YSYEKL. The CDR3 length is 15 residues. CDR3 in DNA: TGCGCCAGCAGCCAAGAGGGACAGGGTACAGATACGCAGTATTTT. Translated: CASSQEGQGTDTQYF.

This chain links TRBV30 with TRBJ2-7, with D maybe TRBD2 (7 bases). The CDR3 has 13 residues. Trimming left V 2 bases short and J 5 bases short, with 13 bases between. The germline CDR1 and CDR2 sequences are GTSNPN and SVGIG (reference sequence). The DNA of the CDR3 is TGTGCCTGGAGTCTTCAAGGGGGGGACGAGCAGTACTTC. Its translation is CAWSLQGGDEQYF.

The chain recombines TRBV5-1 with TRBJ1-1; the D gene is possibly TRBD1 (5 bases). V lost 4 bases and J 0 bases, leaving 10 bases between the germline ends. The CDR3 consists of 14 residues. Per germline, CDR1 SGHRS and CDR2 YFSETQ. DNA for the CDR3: TGCGCCAGCAGCGAGGGGCGGATGAACACTGAAGCTTTCTTT. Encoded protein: CASSEGRMNTEAFF.

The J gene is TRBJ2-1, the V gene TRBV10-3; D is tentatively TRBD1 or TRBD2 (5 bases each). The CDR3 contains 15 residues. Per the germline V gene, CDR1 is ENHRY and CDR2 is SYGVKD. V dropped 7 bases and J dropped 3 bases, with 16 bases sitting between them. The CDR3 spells CAITSGAHLYNEQFF. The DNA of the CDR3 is TGTGCCATCACATCCGGGGCCCATCTCTACAATGAGCAGTTCTTC.

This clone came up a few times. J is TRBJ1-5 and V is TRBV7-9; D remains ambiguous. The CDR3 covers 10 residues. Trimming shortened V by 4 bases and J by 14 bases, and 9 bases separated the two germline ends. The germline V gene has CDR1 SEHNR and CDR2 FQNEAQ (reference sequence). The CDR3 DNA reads TGTGCCAGCAGCTCGCACCCAAAGCATTTT. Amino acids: CASSSHPKHF. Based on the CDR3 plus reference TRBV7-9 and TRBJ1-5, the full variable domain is DTGVSQNPRHKITKRGQNVTFRCDPISEHNRLYWYRQTLGQGPEFLTYFQNEAQLEKSRLLSDRFSAERPKGSFSTLEIQRTEQGDSAMYLCASSSHPKHFGDGTRLSIL.

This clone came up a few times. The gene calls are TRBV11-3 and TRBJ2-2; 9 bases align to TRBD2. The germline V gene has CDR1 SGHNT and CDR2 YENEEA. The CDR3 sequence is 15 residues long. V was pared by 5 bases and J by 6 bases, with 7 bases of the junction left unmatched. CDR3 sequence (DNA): TGTGCCAGCAGCCATAGCGGGGGCCTGGCCGGGGAGCTGTTTTTT. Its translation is CASSHSGGLAGELFF.

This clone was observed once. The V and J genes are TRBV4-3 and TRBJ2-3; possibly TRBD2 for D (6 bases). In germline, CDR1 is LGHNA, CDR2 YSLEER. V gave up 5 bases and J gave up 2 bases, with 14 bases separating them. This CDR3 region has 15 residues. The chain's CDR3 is CASSSLSGVTDTQYF. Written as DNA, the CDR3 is TGCGCCAGCAGCTCCCTGTCGGGGGTCACAGATACGCAGTATTTT.

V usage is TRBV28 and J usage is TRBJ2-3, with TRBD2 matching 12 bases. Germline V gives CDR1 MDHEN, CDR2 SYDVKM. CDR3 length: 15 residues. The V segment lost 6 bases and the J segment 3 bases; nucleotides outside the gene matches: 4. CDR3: CASRVLAGGTDTQYF. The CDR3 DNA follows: TGTGCCAGCAGGGTACTAGCGGGGGGAACAGATACGCAGTATTTT.

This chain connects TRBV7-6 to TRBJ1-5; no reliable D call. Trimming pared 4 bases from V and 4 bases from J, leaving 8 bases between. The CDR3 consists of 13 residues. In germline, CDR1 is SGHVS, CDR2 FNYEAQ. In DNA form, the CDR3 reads TGTGCCAGCAGCTCCGCCCATAATCAGCCCCAGCATTTT. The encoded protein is CASSSAHNQPQHF.

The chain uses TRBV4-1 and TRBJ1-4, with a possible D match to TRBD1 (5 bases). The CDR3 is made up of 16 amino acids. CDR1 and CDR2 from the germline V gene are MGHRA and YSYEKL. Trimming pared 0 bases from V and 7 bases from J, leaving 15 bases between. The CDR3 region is CASSQERQLGREKLFF. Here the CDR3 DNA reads TGCGCCAGCAGCCAAGAACGGCAATTGGGGCGTGAAAAACTGTTTTTT.

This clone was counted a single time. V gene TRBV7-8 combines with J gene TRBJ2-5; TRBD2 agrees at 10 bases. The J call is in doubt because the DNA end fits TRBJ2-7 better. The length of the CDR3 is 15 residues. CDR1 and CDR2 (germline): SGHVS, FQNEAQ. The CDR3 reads CASSPTSGLNYEQYF. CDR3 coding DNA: TGTGCCAGCAGCCCGACTAGCGGGCTAAACTACGAGCAGTACTTC.

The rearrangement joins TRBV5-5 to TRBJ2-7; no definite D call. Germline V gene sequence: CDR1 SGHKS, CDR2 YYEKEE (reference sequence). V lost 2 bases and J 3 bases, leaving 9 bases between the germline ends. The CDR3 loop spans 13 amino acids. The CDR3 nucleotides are TGTGCCAGCAGCTTAGGTATAGGCTACGAGCAGTACTTC. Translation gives CASSLGIGYEQYF.

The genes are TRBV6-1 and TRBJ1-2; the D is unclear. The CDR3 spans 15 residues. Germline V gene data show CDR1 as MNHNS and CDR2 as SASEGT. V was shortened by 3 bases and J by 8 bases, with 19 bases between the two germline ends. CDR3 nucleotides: TGTGCCAGCAGTGACGGGTTTGTAGAATCCGACGGCTACACCTTC. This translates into CASSDGFVESDGYTF.

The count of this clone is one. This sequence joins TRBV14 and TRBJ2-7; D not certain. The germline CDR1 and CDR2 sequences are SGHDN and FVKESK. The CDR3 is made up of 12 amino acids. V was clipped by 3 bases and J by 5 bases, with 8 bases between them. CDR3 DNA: TGTGCCAGCAGCCATGGGTTCAACGAGCAGTACTTC. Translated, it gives CASSHGFNEQYF. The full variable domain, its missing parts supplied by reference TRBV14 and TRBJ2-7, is EAGVTQFPSHSVIEKGQTVTLRCDPISGHDNLYWYRRVMGKEIKFLLHFVKESKQDESGMPNNRFLAERTGGTYSTLKVQPAELEDSGVYFCASSHGFNEQYFGPGTRLTVT.

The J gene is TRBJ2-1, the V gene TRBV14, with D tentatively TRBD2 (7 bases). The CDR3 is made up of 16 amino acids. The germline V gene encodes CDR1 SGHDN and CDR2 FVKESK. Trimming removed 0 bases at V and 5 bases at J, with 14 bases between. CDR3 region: CASSQDWEGGDNEQFF. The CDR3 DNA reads TGTGCCAGCAGCCAAGATTGGGAGGGGGGGGACAATGAGCAGTTCTTC. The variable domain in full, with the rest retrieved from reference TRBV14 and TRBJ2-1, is EAGVTQFPSHSVIEKGQTVTLRCDPISGHDNLYWYRRVMGKEIKFLLHFVKESKQDESGMPNNRFLAERTGGTYSTLKVQPAELEDSGVYFCASSQDWEGGDNEQFFGPGTRLTVL.

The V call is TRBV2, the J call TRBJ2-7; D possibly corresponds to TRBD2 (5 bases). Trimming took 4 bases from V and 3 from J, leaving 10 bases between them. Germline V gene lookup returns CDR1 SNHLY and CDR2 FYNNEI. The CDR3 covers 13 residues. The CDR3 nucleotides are TGTGCCAGCAGTGCCGAGGGCTACTACGAGCAGTACTTC. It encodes CASSAEGYYEQYF.

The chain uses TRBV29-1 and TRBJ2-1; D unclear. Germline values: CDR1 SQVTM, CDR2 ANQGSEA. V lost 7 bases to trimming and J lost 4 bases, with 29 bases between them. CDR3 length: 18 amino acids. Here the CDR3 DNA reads TGCAGCGCTACCCCCTCACGGCAAACTCCTCCCTTATACAATGAGCAGTTCTTC. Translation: CSATPSRQTPPLYNEQFF.

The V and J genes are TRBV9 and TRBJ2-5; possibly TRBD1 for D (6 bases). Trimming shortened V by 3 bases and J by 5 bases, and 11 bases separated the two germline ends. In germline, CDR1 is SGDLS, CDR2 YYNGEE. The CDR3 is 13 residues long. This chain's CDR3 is CASSGDIMETQYF. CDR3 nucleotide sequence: TGTGCCAGCAGCGGGGACATAATGGAGACCCAGTACTTC.